A selection of T cell receptor beta chains follows, all from one sample in a study of molecular identifiers for immune sequencing clone quantification. TCRdb processed the PCR reads anew with MiXCR; each CDR3 protein has one entry. The profile covers over 55,000 distinct CDR3 sequences, with about 17% appearing a single time and approximately 1.6% taken by the ten largest. Sequenced sample: naive CD8+ T cells from blood, with Jurkat cell RNA spiked in. The source of these receptors is a human donor in good health. Some libraries in this study had Jurkat cell RNA spiked in. The CDR3 runs from the conserved cysteine through the conserved F or W. The order of the fields is V gene, clone size, D gene, J gene, CDR3 protein, CDR3 DNA. The D gene is left open where the match is weak. The listing skips clone size in some rows; elsewhere it reads once, few, many or a size class.

>TRBV4-1|many|NA|TRBJ2-7
CASSHREAPSSYEQYF
TGCGCCAGCAGCCACCGCGAGGCGCCGAGCTCCTACGAGCAGTACTTC
>TRBV12-3/TRBV12-4|NA|NA|TRBJ1-3
CASSFGANTIYF
TGTGCCAGCAGTTTTGGGGCAAACACCATATATTTT
>TRBV7-9|few|TRBD2|TRBJ2-7
CASSLAGGISYEQYF
TGTGCCAGCAGCTTAGCGGGAGGGATCTCCTACGAGCAGTACTTC
>TRBV29-1|many|NA|TRBJ2-7
CSVEDPGAVYEQYF
TGCAGCGTTGAAGATCCGGGGGCGGTCTACGAGCAGTACTTC
>TRBV7-9|many|NA|TRBJ1-6
CASSLGSSPLHF
TGTGCCAGCAGCTTAGGGTCCTCACCCCTCCACTTT
>TRBV20-1|many|TRBD2|TRBJ2-7
CSARDVRLAGYEQYF
TGCAGTGCTAGAGATGTTCGACTAGCGGGGTACGAGCAGTACTTC
>TRBV7-9|many|NA|TRBJ2-5
CASGIADGRETQYF
TGTGCCAGCGGAATAGCGGATGGGCGAGAGACCCAGTACTTC
>TRBV28|many|NA|TRBJ2-7
CASSLKVGRLDYEQYF
TGTGCCAGCAGTTTAAAAGTCGGCCGACTAGACTACGAGCAGTACTTC
>TRBV29-1|many|NA|TRBJ1-4
CSVKDPLDEKLFF
TGCAGCGTTAAGGACCCTTTGGATGAAAAACTGTTTTTT
>TRBV20-1|many|NA|TRBJ2-1
CSAKSGISYNEQFF
TGCAGTGCAAAAAGCGGAATCTCCTACAATGAGCAGTTCTTC
>TRBV9|many|NA|TRBJ2-1
CASSPVIDSSYNEQFF
TGTGCCAGCAGCCCAGTCATTGATAGCTCCTACAATGAGCAGTTCTTC
>TRBV24-1|many|TRBD1|TRBJ2-3
CATSDLNHRGPVDTQYF
TGTGCCACCAGTGATTTGAATCACAGGGGGCCGGTAGATACGCAGTATTTT
>TRBV7-9|NA|TRBD1|TRBJ1-3
CASSLASGQGPGNTIYF
TGTGCCAGCAGCTTAGCCTCGGGACAGGGTCCTGGAAACACCATATATTTT
>TRBV5-1|many|TRBD2|TRBJ2-7
CASSLDVAGVGPGEQYF
TGCGCCAGCAGCTTGGACGTTGCGGGAGTAGGACCGGGAGAGCAGTACTTC
>TRBV9|many|NA|TRBJ2-3
CASSVATRLSSTDTQYF
TGTGCCAGCAGCGTAGCTACTCGGTTGTCTAGCACAGATACGCAGTATTTT
>TRBV6-2/TRBV6-3|NA|TRBD1|TRBJ2-3
CASSYEYRGLTTDTQYF
TGTGCCAGCAGTTATGAGTACAGGGGCCTGACCACAGATACGCAGTATTTT
>TRBV9|many|NA|TRBJ1-1
CASSVDSGAPSTEAFF
TGTGCCAGCAGCGTAGATTCCGGAGCCCCGAGCACTGAAGCTTTCTTT
>TRBV11-2|many|TRBD2|TRBJ2-1
CASSHSGMERGEQFF
TGTGCCAGCAGCCATAGCGGGATGGAGAGGGGTGAGCAGTTCTTC
>TRBV7-8|NA|NA|TRBJ1-6
CASSFEGAPLHF
TGTGCCAGCAGCTTTGAAGGGGCACCCCTCCACTTT
>TRBV9|NA|NA|TRBJ2-1
CASSPGLYYNEQFF
TGTGCCAGCAGCCCTGGACTTTACTACAATGAGCAGTTCTTC
>TRBV4-1|many|NA|TRBJ2-5
CASSQRSQDQETQYF
TGCGCCAGCAGCCAAAGGTCCCAAGACCAAGAGACCCAGTACTTC
>TRBV20-1|many|NA|TRBJ1-2
CSARDGRENGYTF
TGCAGTGCTAGAGATGGTAGAGAAAATGGCTACACCTTC
>TRBV4-2|many|TRBD2|TRBJ2-3
CASSQTLAGGPLTDTQYF
TGTGCCAGCAGCCAGACACTAGCGGGAGGGCCCCTAACAGATACGCAGTATTTT